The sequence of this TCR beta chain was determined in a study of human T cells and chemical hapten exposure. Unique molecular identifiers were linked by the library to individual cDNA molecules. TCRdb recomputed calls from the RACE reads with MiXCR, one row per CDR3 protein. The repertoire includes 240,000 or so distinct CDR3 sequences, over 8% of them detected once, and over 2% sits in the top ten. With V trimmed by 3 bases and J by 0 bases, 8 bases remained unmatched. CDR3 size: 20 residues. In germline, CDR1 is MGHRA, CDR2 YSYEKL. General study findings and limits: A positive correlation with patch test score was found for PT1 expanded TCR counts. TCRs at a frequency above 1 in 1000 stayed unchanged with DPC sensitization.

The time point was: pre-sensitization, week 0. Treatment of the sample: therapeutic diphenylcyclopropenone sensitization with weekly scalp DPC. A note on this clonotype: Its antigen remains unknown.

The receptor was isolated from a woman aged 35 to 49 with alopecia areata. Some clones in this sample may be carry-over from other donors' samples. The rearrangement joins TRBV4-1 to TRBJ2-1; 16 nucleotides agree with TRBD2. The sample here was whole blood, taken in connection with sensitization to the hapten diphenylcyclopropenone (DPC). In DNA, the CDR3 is TGCGCCAGCAGCCACTTGGGACTAGCGGGAGGGCCGAACTCCTACAATGAGCAGTTCTTC. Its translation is CASSHLGLAGGPNSYNEQFF.